The sequence of this TCR beta chain was determined in a study of human T cells and chemical hapten exposure. The table lists this clonotype with many counts. The CDR3 extends over 15 amino acids. The germline CDR1 and CDR2 sequences are LNHDA and SQIVND (reference sequence). V gave up 6 bases and J gave up 0 bases; unmatched junction bases: 6. TCRdb reprocessed the RACE reads with MiXCR, giving one entry per CDR3 protein. The sample includes 110,000 to 150,000 distinct CDR3 sequences, 12% of them seen just once. The time point was: patch test 2, 6 weeks after DPC sensitization. Regarding treatment: therapeutic diphenylcyclopropenone sensitization with weekly scalp DPC. Unfractionated whole blood yielded the extracted total RNA.

This receptor was obtained from a woman in her forties or fifties with alopecia areata. Some clones in this sample may be carry-over from other donors' samples. The material sequenced was whole blood, taken in connection with sensitization to the hapten diphenylcyclopropenone (DPC). The chain combines TRBV19 with TRBJ2-3; 7 bases line up with TRBD2. The CDR3 reads CASSRGSGSTDTQYF. CDR3 DNA sequence: TGTGCCAGTAGCCGCGGGAGTGGGAGCACAGATACGCAGTATTTT.